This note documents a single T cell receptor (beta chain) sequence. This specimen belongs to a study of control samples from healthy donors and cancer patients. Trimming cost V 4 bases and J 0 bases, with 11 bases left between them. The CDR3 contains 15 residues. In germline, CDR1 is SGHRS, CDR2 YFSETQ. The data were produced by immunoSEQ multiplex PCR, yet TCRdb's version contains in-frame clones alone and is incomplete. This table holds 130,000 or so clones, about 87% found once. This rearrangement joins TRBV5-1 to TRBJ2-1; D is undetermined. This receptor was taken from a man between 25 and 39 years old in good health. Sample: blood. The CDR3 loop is CASSVSTRSYNEQFF. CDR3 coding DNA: TGCGCCAGCAGCGTTTCAACCCGCTCCTACAATGAGCAGTTCTTC.